This T cell receptor beta chain was captured by sequencing in a study of blood T cell repertoires in COVID-19. Looking at the study overall: Some COVID-19 samples were acute and others convalescent; all came from the United States, Italy and Spain.

As processed by the authors: Reference gene primer amplification in the assay estimated nucleated cell counts. Profiled with immunoSEQ multiplex PCR; TCRdb holds only in-frame clones, not every one. The V and J calls and clone size come from that table; D and trimming were worked out from the DNA. The table records 85,000 to 90,000 clones, more than 75% of them present only once. CDR1 is SGHVS and CDR2 is FQNEAQ in the germline V gene. The V and J ends lost 4 bases and 7 bases respectively, with 14 bases between them. The CDR3 runs 14 residues. The receptor was derived from a human donor in a cohort sampled during active COVID-19. Input material: peripheral blood. The chain has TRBV7-8 and TRBJ2-4; D may be TRBD2 (5 bases). The CDR3 here is CASSSGDPGNIQYF. The CDR3 region has the DNA TGTGCCAGCAGCTCTGGTGACCCGGGGAACATTCAGTACTTC.